One and the same sample provided the 17 T cell receptor beta chains below, sequenced in a study of blood T cell repertoires in COVID-19. Produced via immunoSEQ multiplex PCR; TCRdb's table is partial and in-frame only. The repertoire holds over 85,000 clones, with 84% as singletons. Sequences were obtained from peripheral blood. Receptor source: a man between 35 and 55 years old with active or convalescent COVID-19.

This clone was seen only once. This chain joins TRBV14 and TRBJ1-4; D remains ambiguous. This CDR3 is built from 14 residues. V dropped 5 bases and J dropped 0 bases, with 7 bases sitting between them. Germline V gene data show CDR1 as SGHDN and CDR2 as FVKESK. The CDR3 DNA reads TGTGCCAGCAGCAGCACCACAACTAATGAAAAACTGTTTTTT. This gives the protein CASSSTTTNEKLFF.

The chain couples TRBV19 to TRBJ1-4; a weak D match, TRBD1 (6 bases). Germline-derived CDR1 and CDR2 are LNHDA and SQIVND (reference sequence). This CDR3 contains 15 residues. V was cut by 4 bases and J by 5 bases, with 14 bases left in between. In DNA, the CDR3 is TGTGCCAGTAGTAGCCGACAGGCCCCCAATGAAAAACTGTTTTTT. It specifies CASSSRQAPNEKLFF.

A few counts support this clone. The V and J genes are TRBV6-5 and TRBJ1-2; 9 bases are shared with TRBD1. CDR1 and CDR2 (germline): MNHEY, SVGAGI. V lost 6 bases to trimming and J lost 2 bases; unmatched junction nucleotides: 4. The CDR3 loop spans 14 amino acids. The CDR3 is CASRRQGVNYGYTF. The CDR3 nucleotides read TGTGCCAGCAGACGACAGGGGGTAAACTATGGCTACACCTTC.

This chain joins TRBV14 and TRBJ1-3; no definite D call. V shed 8 bases and J shed 3 bases, with 8 bases lying between them. The length of the CDR3 is 12 residues. CDR1 is SGHDN, CDR2 FVKESK, per germline. This CDR3 is CASAVGGNTIYF. The DNA for the CDR3 is TGTGCCAGCGCTGTCGGTGGAAACACCATATATTTT.

In its sample, this clone was seen once. The chain employs TRBV7-3 and TRBJ1-2; D is unresolved. The germline V gene has CDR1 SGHTA and CDR2 FQGTGA. This CDR3 contains 13 residues. V lost 3 bases to trimming and J lost 3 bases, with 8 bases between them. CDR3: CASSFGPHYGYTF. DNA for the CDR3: TGTGCCAGCAGCTTCGGTCCTCACTATGGCTACACCTTC.

The genes are TRBV6-5 and TRBJ2-5; 9 positions agree with TRBD2. The CDR3 contains 15 residues. V trimming: 7 bases; J trimming: 1 base; junction bases outside the gene matches: 7. Germline lookup yields CDR1 MNHEY and CDR2 SVGAGI. Here the CDR3 DNA reads TGTGCCAGCACCCCCCTAGCGGGGAGCCAAGAGACCCAGTACTTC. Protein product: CASTPLAGSQETQYF.

With respect to this clone: Other DNA sequences in this sample translate to the same CDR3. The CDR3 DNA reads TGTGCCTGGAGTGTAGGAGGGAACACTGAAGCTTTCTTT. Translated, it gives CAWSVGGNTEAFF. The chain carries TRBV30 and TRBJ1-1; D gene ambiguous. Trimming took off 0 bases at V and 1 base at J, with 6 bases between the two ends. CDR1 is GTSNPN, CDR2 SVGIG, per germline (reference sequence). The CDR3 length is 13 residues.

This rearrangement joins TRBV5-1 to TRBJ2-6; D is unresolved. CDR1 and CDR2 from the germline V gene are SGHRS and YFSETQ. V shed 0 bases and J shed 0 bases, with 13 bases lying between them. The CDR3 consists of 18 residues. DNA for the CDR3: TGCGCCAGCAGCTTGGGGTTCGCCTCAGGCTCTGGGGCCAACGTCCTGACTTTC. Translation: CASSLGFASGSGANVLTF.

The chain combines TRBV2 with TRBJ1-5, with D perhaps matching TRBD1 (6 bases). The CDR3 has 15 residues. Trimming left V 4 bases short and J 2 bases short, with 12 bases between. CDR1 is SNHLY, CDR2 FYNNEI, per germline. The CDR3 DNA reads as TGTGCCAGCAGTGCGGTGGGACAAGGCAATCAGCCCCAGCATTTT. This codes for CASSAVGQGNQPQHF.

V is TRBV12-3 or TRBV12-4 and J is TRBJ2-7; D is undetermined. This CDR3 region has 12 residues. Trimming shortened V by 5 bases and J by 4 bases, and 9 bases separated the two germline ends. CDR3 loop: CASSPTLYEQYF. As DNA, the CDR3 is TGTGCCAGCAGTCCCACCCTATACGAGCAGTACTTC.

The chain combines TRBV7-3 with TRBJ2-7; 11 nucleotides match TRBD1. The trim removed 6 bases at V and 6 bases at J, leaving 1 base unmatched. CDR1 is SGHTA and CDR2 is FQGTGA in the germline V gene. This CDR3 comprises 12 residues. The CDR3 region has the DNA TGTGCCAGCAGGGGACAGGGGGGCGAGCAGTACTTC. Its protein product is CASRGQGGEQYF.

This rearrangement joins TRBV18 to TRBJ1-5; TRBD1 matches at 8 bases. The CDR3 covers 14 residues. The germline V gene has CDR1 KGHSH and CDR2 LQKENI. The trim removed 6 bases at V and 5 bases at J, leaving 6 bases unmatched. DNA of the CDR3: TGTGCCAGCTCCCCCGGACAGGGAGATCAGCCCCAGCATTTT. This encodes CASSPGQGDQPQHF. Full variable domain (rest looked up from reference TRBV18 and TRBJ1-5): NAGVMQNPRHLVRRRGQEARLRCSPMKGHSHVYWYRQLPEEGLKFMVYLQKENIIDESGMPKERFSAEFPKEGPSILRIQQVVRGDSAAYFCASSPGQGDQPQHFGDGTRLSIL.

This chain uses TRBV18 with TRBJ2-7; 8 bases line up with TRBD2. The CDR3 covers 12 residues. In germline, CDR1 is KGHSH, CDR2 LQKENI. V lost 6 bases to trimming and J lost 5 bases; unmatched junction nucleotides: 3. CDR3 sequence reads: CASSQRGNEQYF. CDR3 coding DNA: TGTGCCAGCTCTCAGCGGGGGAACGAGCAGTACTTC.

The J gene is TRBJ1-5, the V gene TRBV6-2 or TRBV6-3, with D possibly TRBD1 on 6 matching bases. CDR1 is MNHEY and CDR2 is SVGEGT in the germline V gene. This CDR3 contains 14 residues. The V and J ends lost 6 bases and 6 bases respectively, with 15 bases between them. CDR3 coding DNA: TGTGCCAGCAGCCACACAGGGTTCGGTCAGCCCCAGCATTTT. Translation: CASSHTGFGQPQHF.

This clone showed up just once. The chain links TRBV18 to TRBJ1-3, with D possibly TRBD1 on 6 matching bases. Trimming took 2 bases from V and 0 from J, leaving 17 bases between them. The CDR3 length is 18 residues. The germline CDR1 and CDR2 sequences are KGHSH and LQKENI. The CDR3 DNA sequence: TGTGCCAGCTCACCATCTCGAGGCGGGGGCGTCTCTGGAAACACCATATATTTT. Translated, it gives CASSPSRGGGVSGNTIYF.

The V and J genes are TRBV7-3 and TRBJ2-1; D not certain. The CDR3 has 17 amino acids. Deletions cut 5 bases from V and 2 bases from J, with 19 bases between. Per the germline V gene, CDR1 is SGHTA and CDR2 is FQGTGA. The CDR3 DNA reads TGTGCCAGCAGCCCCGCGGTGATAGGTGGCACCTACAATGAGCAGTTCTTC. This sequence encodes CASSPAVIGGTYNEQFF.

This chain links TRBV9 with TRBJ1-1; no clear D gene. Per the germline V gene, CDR1 is SGDLS and CDR2 is YYNGEE. This CDR3 comprises 14 residues. The V and J ends lost 0 bases and 0 bases respectively, with 6 bases between them. In DNA form, the CDR3 reads TGTGCCAGCAGCGTAGAAGCCCTGAACACTGAAGCTTTCTTT. Translated, it gives CASSVEALNTEAFF.